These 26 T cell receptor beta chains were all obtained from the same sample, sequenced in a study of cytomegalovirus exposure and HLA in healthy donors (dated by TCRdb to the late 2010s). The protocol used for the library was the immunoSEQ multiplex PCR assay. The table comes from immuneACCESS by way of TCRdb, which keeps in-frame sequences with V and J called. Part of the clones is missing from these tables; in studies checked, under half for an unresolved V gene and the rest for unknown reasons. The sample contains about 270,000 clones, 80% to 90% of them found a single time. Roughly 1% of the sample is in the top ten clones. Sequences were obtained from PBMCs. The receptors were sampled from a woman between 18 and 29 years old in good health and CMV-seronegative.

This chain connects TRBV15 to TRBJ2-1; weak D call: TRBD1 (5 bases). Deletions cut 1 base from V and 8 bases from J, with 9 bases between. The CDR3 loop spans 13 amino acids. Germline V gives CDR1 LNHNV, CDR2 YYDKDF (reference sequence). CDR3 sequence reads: CATSRVEGDEQFF. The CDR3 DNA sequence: TGTGCCACCAGCAGAGTTGAAGGGGATGAGCAGTTCTTC.

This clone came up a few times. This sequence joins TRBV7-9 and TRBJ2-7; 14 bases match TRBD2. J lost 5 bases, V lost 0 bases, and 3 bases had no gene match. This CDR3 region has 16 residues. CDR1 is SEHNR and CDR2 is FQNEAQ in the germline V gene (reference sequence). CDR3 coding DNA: TGTGCCAGCAGCTTAGCGACGGGACTAGCGGGAGACGAGCAGTACTTC. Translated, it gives CASSLATGLAGDEQYF.

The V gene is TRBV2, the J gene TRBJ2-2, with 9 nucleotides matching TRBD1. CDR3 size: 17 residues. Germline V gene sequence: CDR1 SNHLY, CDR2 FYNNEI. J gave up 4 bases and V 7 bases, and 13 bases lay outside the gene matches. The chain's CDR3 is CASNPQGAGAGTGELFF. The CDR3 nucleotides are TGTGCCAGCAACCCACAGGGGGCCGGTGCCGGCACCGGGGAGCTGTTTTTT.

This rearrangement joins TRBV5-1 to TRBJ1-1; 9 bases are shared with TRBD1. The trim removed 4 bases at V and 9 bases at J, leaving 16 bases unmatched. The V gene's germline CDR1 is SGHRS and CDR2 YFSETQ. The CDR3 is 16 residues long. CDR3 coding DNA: TGCGCCAGCAGCCGTACTCCCACAGGGGGCGCTTTCCAAGCTTTCTTT. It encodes CASSRTPTGGAFQAFF.

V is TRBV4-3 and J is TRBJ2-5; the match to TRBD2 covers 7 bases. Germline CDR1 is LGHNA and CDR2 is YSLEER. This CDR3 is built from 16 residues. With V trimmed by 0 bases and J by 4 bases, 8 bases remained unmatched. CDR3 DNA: TGCGCCAGCAGCCAAGATTTTCGGCCGGGGGGAGAGACCCAGTACTTC. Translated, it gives CASSQDFRPGGETQYF.

The CDR3 region has the DNA TGCGCCAGCAGCCAATCAGGGGGGGTAGCGGGAGGGCTGGTTCGAGAGACCCAGTACTTC. This gives the protein CASSQSGGVAGGLVRETQYF. The chain combines TRBV4-1 with TRBJ2-5, with 11 nucleotides matching TRBD2. The CDR3 length is 20 residues. With V trimmed by 2 bases and J by 4 bases, 18 bases remained unmatched. Germline CDR1 is MGHRA and CDR2 is YSYEKL.

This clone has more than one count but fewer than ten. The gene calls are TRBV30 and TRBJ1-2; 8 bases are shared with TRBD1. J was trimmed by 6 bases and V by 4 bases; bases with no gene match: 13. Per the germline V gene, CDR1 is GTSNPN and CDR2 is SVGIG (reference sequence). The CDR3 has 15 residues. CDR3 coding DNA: TGTGCCTGGATTACACCAGGGGGCGCCCCTAATGGCTACACCTTC. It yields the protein CAWITPGGAPNGYTF.

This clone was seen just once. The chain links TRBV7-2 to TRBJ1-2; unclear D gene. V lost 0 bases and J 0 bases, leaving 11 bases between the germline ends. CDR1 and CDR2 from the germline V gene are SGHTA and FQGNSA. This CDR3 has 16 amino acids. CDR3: CASSLASGGANYGYTF. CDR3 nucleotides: TGTGCCAGCAGCTTAGCGTCTGGCGGAGCTAACTATGGCTACACCTTC.

The CDR3 is CAWSGQVYEKLFF. The CDR3, as DNA: TGTGCCTGGAGTGGACAGGTGTATGAAAAACTGTTTTTT. The V and J genes are TRBV30 and TRBJ1-4; possible D gene TRBD1, 6 bases. Germline CDR1 is GTSNPN and CDR2 is SVGIG (reference sequence). This CDR3 spans 13 amino acids. Trimming pared 1 base from V and 6 bases from J, leaving 9 bases between.

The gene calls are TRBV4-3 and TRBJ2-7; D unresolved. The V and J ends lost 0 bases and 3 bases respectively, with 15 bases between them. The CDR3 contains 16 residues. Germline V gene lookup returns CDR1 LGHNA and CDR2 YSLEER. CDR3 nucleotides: TGCGCCAGCAGCCAAGATAGATCCCCCCCTCACTACGAGCAGTACTTC. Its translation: CASSQDRSPPHYEQYF.

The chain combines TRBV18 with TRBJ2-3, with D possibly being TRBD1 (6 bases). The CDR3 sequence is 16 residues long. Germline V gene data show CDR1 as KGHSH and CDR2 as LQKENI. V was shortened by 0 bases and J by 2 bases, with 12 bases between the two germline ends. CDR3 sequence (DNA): TGTGCCAGCTCACCACCGACAGGAGGACACACAGATACGCAGTATTTT. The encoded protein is CASSPPTGGHTDTQYF. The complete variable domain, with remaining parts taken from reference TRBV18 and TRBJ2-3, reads NAGVMQNPRHLVRRRGQEARLRCSPMKGHSHVYWYRQLPEEGLKFMVYLQKENIIDESGMPKERFSAEFPKEGPSILRIQQVVRGDSAAYFCASSPPTGGHTDTQYFGPGTRLTVL.

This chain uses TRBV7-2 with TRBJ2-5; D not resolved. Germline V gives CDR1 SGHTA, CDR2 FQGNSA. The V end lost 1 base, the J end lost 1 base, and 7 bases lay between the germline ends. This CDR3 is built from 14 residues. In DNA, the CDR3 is TGTGCCAGCAGCTTAGTACAGATCCAAGAGACCCAGTACTTC. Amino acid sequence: CASSLVQIQETQYF. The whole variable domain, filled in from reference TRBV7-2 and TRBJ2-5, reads GAGVSQSPSNKVTEKGKDVELRCDPISGHTALYWYRQSLGQGLEFLIYFQGNSAPDKSGLPSDRFSAERTGGSVSTLTIQRTQQEDSAVYLCASSLVQIQETQYFGPGTRLLVL.

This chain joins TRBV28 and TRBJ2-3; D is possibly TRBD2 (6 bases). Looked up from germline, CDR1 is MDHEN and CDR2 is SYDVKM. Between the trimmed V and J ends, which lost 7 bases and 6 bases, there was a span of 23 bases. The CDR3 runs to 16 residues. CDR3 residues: CASIPQGTPGRDTQYF. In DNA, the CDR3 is TGTGCCAGCATTCCTCAAGGGACTCCGGGGAGGGATACGCAGTATTTT.

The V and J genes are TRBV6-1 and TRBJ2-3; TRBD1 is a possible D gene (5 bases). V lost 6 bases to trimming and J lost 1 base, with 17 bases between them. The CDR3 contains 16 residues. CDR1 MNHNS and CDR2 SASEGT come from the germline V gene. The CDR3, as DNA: TGTGCCAGCAGCGAAAATGGGGCCGTCCGCACAGATACGCAGTATTTT. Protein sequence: CASSENGAVRTDTQYF.

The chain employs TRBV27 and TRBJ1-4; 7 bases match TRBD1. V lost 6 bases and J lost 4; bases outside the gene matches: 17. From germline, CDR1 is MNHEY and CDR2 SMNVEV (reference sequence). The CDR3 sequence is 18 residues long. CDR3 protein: CASSLRTGTELYNEKLFF. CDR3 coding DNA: TGTGCCAGCAGCCTAAGAACCGGGACAGAATTATATAATGAAAAACTGTTTTTT. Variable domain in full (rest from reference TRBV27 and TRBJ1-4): EAQVTQNPRYLITVTGKKLTVTCSQNMNHEYMSWYRQDPGLGLRQIYYSMNVEVTDKGDVPEGYKVSRKEKRNFPLILESPSPNQTSLYFCASSLRTGTELYNEKLFFGSGTQLSVL.

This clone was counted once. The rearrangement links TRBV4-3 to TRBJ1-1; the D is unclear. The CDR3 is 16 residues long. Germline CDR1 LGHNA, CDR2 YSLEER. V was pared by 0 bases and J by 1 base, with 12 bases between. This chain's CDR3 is CASSQDRREGNTEAFF. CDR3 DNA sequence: TGCGCCAGCAGCCAAGACCGGAGGGAGGGGAACACTGAAGCTTTCTTT.

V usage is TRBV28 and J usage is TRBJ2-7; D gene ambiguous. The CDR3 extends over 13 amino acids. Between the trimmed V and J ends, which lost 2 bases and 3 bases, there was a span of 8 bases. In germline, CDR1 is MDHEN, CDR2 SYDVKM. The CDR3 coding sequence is TGTGCCAGCAGTTTAAGTTACAGCTACGAGCAGTACTTC. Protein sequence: CASSLSYSYEQYF.

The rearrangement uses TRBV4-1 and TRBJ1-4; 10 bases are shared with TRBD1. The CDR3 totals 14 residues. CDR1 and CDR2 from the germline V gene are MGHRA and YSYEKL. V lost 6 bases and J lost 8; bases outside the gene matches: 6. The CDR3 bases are TGCGCCAGCAGGCATCCGGGACAGGGGGAAAAACTGTTTTTT. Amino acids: CASRHPGQGEKLFF.

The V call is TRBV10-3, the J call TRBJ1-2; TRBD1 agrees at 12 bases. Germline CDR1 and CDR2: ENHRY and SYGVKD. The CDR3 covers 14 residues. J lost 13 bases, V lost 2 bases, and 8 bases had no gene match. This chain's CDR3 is CAISEGTGGGVGTF. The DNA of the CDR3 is TGTGCCATCAGTGAGGGGACAGGGGGCGGAGTTGGCACCTTC.

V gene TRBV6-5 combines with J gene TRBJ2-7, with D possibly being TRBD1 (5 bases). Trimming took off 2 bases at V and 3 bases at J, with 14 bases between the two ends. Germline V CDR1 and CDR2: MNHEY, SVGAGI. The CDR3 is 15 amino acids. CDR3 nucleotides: TGTGCCAGCAGTTACCCGATAGGGGATTACTACGAGCAGTACTTC. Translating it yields CASSYPIGDYYEQYF.

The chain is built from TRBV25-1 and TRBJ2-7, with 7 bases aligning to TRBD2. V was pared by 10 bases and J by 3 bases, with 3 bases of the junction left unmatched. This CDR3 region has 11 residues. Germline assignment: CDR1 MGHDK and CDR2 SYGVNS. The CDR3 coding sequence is TGTGCCATTTCTAGCGGCTACGAGCAGTACTTC. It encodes CAISSGYEQYF.

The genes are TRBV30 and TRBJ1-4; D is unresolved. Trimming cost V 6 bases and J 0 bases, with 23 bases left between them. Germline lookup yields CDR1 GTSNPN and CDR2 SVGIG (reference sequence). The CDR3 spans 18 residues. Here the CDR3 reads CACVTWAPSFATNEKLFF. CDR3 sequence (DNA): TGTGCCTGCGTCACCTGGGCCCCCTCATTCGCAACTAATGAAAAACTGTTTTTT.

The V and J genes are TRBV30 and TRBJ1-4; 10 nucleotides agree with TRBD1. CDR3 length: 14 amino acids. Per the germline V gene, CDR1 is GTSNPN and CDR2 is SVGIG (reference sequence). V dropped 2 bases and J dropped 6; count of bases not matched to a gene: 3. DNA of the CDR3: TGTGCCTGGAGTCCCGGGACAGGGGATGAAAAACTGTTTTTT. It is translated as CAWSPGTGDEKLFF.

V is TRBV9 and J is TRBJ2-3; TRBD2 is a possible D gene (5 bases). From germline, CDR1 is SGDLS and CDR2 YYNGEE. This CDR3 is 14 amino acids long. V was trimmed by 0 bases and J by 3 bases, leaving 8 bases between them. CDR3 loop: CASSVAGSTDTQYF. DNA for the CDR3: TGTGCCAGCAGCGTAGCGGGGTCTACAGATACGCAGTATTTT.

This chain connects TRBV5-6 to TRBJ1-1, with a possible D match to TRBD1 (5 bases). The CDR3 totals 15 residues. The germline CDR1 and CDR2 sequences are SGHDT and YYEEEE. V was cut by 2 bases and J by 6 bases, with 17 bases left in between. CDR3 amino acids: CASSLPGFLIAEAFF. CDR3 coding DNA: TGTGCCAGCAGCTTACCAGGGTTTTTGATCGCTGAAGCTTTCTTT.

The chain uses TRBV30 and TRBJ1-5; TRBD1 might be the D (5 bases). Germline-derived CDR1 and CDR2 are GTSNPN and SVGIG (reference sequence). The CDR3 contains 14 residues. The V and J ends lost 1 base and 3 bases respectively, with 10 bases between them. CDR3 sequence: CAWSGQTVNQPQHF. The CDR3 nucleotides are TGTGCCTGGAGTGGACAGACAGTCAATCAGCCCCAGCATTTT.